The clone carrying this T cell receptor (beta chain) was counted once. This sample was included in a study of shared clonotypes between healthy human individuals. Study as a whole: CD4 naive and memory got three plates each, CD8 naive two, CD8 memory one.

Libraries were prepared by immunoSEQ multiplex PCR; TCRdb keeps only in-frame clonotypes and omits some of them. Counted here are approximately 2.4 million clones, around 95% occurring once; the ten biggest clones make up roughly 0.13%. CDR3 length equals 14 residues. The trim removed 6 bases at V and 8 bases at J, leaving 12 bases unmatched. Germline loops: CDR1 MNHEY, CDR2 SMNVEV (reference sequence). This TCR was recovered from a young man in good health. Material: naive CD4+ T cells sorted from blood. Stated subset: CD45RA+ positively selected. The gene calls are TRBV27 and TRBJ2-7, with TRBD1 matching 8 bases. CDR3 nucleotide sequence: TGTGCCAGCAGCCCCGACAGGGGATCAAGGAAGCAGTACTTC. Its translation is CASSPDRGSRKQYF.